A selection of T cell receptor beta chains follows, all from one sample in a study of CD8 T cells in Susac syndrome. Via MiXCR, TCRdb re-called the immunoSEQ multiplex PCR reads, giving one row per CDR3 protein. In the table there are 100,000 or so distinct CDR3 sequences, 95% of which are singletons. Sequencing input: CD8+ T cells from PBMCs. These receptors all stem from a human donor with Susac syndrome. Each CDR3 is given with its conserved first and last residue. Each record gives: J gene, D gene, V gene, CDR3 protein. A D gene is named only where the DNA matches it firmly.

j_gene: TRBJ2-7
d_gene: NA
v_gene: TRBV5-1
CDR3aa: CASSLEGNYEQYF

j_gene: TRBJ2-7
d_gene: TRBD1
v_gene: TRBV9
CDR3aa: CASSTRDSPYEQYF

j_gene: TRBJ2-1
d_gene: NA
v_gene: TRBV5-1
CDR3aa: CASSGRTDEQFF

j_gene: TRBJ1-2
d_gene: TRBD1
v_gene: TRBV29-1
CDR3aa: CSVGTVDGYTF

j_gene: TRBJ2-3
d_gene: NA
v_gene: TRBV5-1
CDR3aa: CASSAHEYGTDTQYF

j_gene: TRBJ2-7
d_gene: NA
v_gene: TRBV12-3/TRBV12-4
CDR3aa: CASSFTDSPYEQYF

j_gene: TRBJ2-2
d_gene: NA
v_gene: TRBV20-1
CDR3aa: CSARDRATGELFF

j_gene: TRBJ2-5
d_gene: TRBD2
v_gene: TRBV5-1
CDR3aa: CASSEGLASPETQYF

j_gene: TRBJ1-5
d_gene: NA
v_gene: TRBV10-2
CDR3aa: CASSSASNQPQHF

j_gene: TRBJ1-4
d_gene: TRBD1
v_gene: TRBV6-1
CDR3aa: CASSMTGAKSNEKLFF

j_gene: TRBJ1-1
d_gene: NA
v_gene: TRBV9
CDR3aa: CASSGRENTEAFF

j_gene: TRBJ1-4
d_gene: TRBD1
v_gene: TRBV5-1
CDR3aa: CATRPIQGARNEKLFF

j_gene: TRBJ2-1
d_gene: TRBD2
v_gene: TRBV20-1
CDR3aa: CSARRLAALSYNEQFF

j_gene: TRBJ2-1
d_gene: NA
v_gene: TRBV6-5
CDR3aa: CASSSHRGVPNEQFF

j_gene: TRBJ2-5
d_gene: TRBD1
v_gene: TRBV9
CDR3aa: CASSGRDSQETQYF

j_gene: TRBJ2-2
d_gene: NA
v_gene: TRBV7-9
CDR3aa: CASSSPFYTGELFF

j_gene: TRBJ2-7
d_gene: NA
v_gene: TRBV19
CDR3aa: CASSIGADEQYF

j_gene: TRBJ2-4
d_gene: NA
v_gene: TRBV2
CDR3aa: CASNTPPIAKNIQYF

j_gene: TRBJ1-1
d_gene: TRBD1
v_gene: TRBV9
CDR3aa: CASSVSGTGNTEAFF

j_gene: TRBJ2-2
d_gene: TRBD1
v_gene: TRBV5-1
CDR3aa: CASSRTGGNTGELFF

j_gene: TRBJ2-2
d_gene: NA
v_gene: TRBV24-1
CDR3aa: CATRGIPTTGELFF

j_gene: TRBJ1-2
d_gene: NA
v_gene: TRBV5-1
CDR3aa: CASSLERAGTNYGYTF

j_gene: TRBJ1-1
d_gene: NA
v_gene: TRBV20-1
CDR3aa: CSARYDAMGHTEAFF

j_gene: TRBJ2-7
d_gene: NA
v_gene: TRBV29-1
CDR3aa: CSVEEPGEQYF

j_gene: TRBJ1-1
d_gene: NA
v_gene: TRBV20-1
CDR3aa: CSAREDGGDTEAFF

j_gene: TRBJ2-5
d_gene: TRBD2
v_gene: TRBV29-1
CDR3aa: CSSLELAGGLETQYF

j_gene: TRBJ2-5
d_gene: NA
v_gene: TRBV27
CDR3aa: CASSLSPPPKTQYF

j_gene: TRBJ2-5
d_gene: TRBD2
v_gene: TRBV12-3/TRBV12-4
CDR3aa: CASSLRGGEETQYF

j_gene: TRBJ2-1
d_gene: NA
v_gene: TRBV4-1
CDR3aa: CASSQASGQGTRFF

j_gene: TRBJ1-3
d_gene: NA
v_gene: TRBV5-1
CDR3aa: CASSLDPTGGGNTIYF

j_gene: TRBJ2-2
d_gene: NA
v_gene: TRBV28
CDR3aa: CASSLPPGGELFF

j_gene: TRBJ2-5
d_gene: TRBD2
v_gene: TRBV29-1
CDR3aa: CSAGGLAGGLEQETQYF

j_gene: TRBJ2-7
d_gene: TRBD1
v_gene: TRBV3-1
CDR3aa: CASSLQGWTYEQYF

j_gene: TRBJ2-5
d_gene: NA
v_gene: TRBV5-6
CDR3aa: CASSSSGLRETQYF

j_gene: TRBJ1-2
d_gene: TRBD1
v_gene: TRBV20-1
CDR3aa: CSARDRESYGYTF

j_gene: TRBJ1-2
d_gene: TRBD1
v_gene: TRBV5-1
CDR3aa: CASSYTTGGEGYTF

j_gene: TRBJ2-1
d_gene: NA
v_gene: TRBV15
CDR3aa: CATSGQGQGAPDEQFF

j_gene: TRBJ1-6
d_gene: TRBD1
v_gene: TRBV5-1
CDR3aa: CASSVTGRGNSPLHF

j_gene: TRBJ1-1
d_gene: NA
v_gene: TRBV7-9
CDR3aa: CASNPLSLGEAFF

j_gene: TRBJ1-2
d_gene: NA
v_gene: TRBV11-2
CDR3aa: CASSLDGFDWTDGYTF

j_gene: TRBJ2-3
d_gene: TRBD2
v_gene: TRBV6-4
CDR3aa: CASSGAGRAPDTQYF

j_gene: TRBJ2-1
d_gene: NA
v_gene: TRBV19
CDR3aa: CASSTPDGLDYNEQFF

j_gene: TRBJ1-3
d_gene: NA
v_gene: TRBV5-1
CDR3aa: CASSRTGEASSGNTIYF

j_gene: TRBJ2-7
d_gene: NA
v_gene: TRBV12-3/TRBV12-4
CDR3aa: CASSLGSSDEQYF

j_gene: TRBJ2-1
d_gene: NA
v_gene: TRBV9
CDR3aa: CASSDDSGDEQFF

j_gene: TRBJ1-5
d_gene: NA
v_gene: TRBV6-2/TRBV6-3
CDR3aa: CATSRSGRNQPQHF

j_gene: TRBJ2-7
d_gene: NA
v_gene: TRBV7-9
CDR3aa: CASSFGPGEAWYEQYF

j_gene: TRBJ1-1
d_gene: NA
v_gene: TRBV29-1
CDR3aa: CSVGVLGDTEAFF